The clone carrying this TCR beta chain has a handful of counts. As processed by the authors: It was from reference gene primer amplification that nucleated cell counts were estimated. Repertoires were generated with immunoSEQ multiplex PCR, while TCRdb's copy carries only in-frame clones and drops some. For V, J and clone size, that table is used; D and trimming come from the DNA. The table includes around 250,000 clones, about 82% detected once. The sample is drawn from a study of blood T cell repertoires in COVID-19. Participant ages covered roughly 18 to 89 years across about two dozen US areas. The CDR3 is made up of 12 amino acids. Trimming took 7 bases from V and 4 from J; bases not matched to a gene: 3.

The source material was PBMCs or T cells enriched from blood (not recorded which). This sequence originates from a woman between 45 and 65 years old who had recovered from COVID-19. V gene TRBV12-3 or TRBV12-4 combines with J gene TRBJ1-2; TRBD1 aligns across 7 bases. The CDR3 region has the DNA TGTGCCAGCACTTCAGGGGGCTATGGCTACACCTTC. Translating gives CASTSGGYGYTF.